Below are 5 T cell receptor beta chains sequenced from a single sample in a study of cytomegalovirus exposure and HLA in healthy donors. Sequenced by immunoSEQ multiplex PCR; TCRdb stores in-frame clones only, minus some. Of about 160,000 clones in the sample, 84% are singletons; the top ten hold roughly 10%. The sequencing input was PBMCs. These receptors were taken from a man younger than 40 in good health and CMV-seropositive.

V gene TRBV28 combines with J gene TRBJ2-7; 7 nucleotides match TRBD2. CDR1 is MDHEN, CDR2 SYDVKM, per germline. The J segment lost 2 bases and the V segment lost 11 bases, leaving 15 bases of the junction unmatched. CDR3 length equals 15 residues. In DNA form, the CDR3 reads TGTGCCCCCAGGTTACCGGGGCGGGAGACCTACGAGCAGTACTTC. It yields the protein CAPRLPGRETYEQYF.

This chain uses TRBV19 with TRBJ2-7, with 7 bases lining up with TRBD1. The junction had 5 bases not matched to a gene; V was cut back by 3 bases and J by 3 bases. This CDR3 region has 14 residues. Per the germline V gene, CDR1 is LNHDA and CDR2 is SQIVND (reference sequence). As DNA, the CDR3 is TGTGCCAGTAGTATCGGACAGGACTTCTACGAGCAGTACTTC. It encodes CASSIGQDFYEQYF.

This CDR3 reads CASSLGPGLGGETQYF. CDR3 DNA sequence: TGCGCCAGCAGCTTGGGGCCTGGGCTGGGAGGGGAGACCCAGTACTTC. V gene TRBV5-1 combines with J gene TRBJ2-5, with 7 nucleotides matching TRBD2. The V and J ends lost 0 bases and 5 bases, in that order; junction bases with no gene match: 10. The length of the CDR3 is 16 residues. Germline CDR1 and CDR2: SGHRS and YFSETQ.

The chain carries TRBV7-8 and TRBJ2-3, with TRBD2 identical over 10 bases. The CDR3 loop spans 16 amino acids. In germline, CDR1 is SGHVS, CDR2 FQNEAQ. V dropped 6 bases and J dropped 2; count of bases not matched to a gene: 8. The CDR3 here is CASSAPSGRLTDTQYF. CDR3 in DNA: TGTGCCAGCAGTGCACCTAGCGGGAGACTCACAGATACGCAGTATTTT.

V gene TRBV10-1 combines with J gene TRBJ2-3; tentatively, D is TRBD2 (6 bases). The V end lost 6 bases, the J end lost 0 bases, and 16 bases lay between the germline ends. The CDR3 totals 16 residues. CDR1 WNHNN and CDR2 SYGVQD come from the germline V gene (reference sequence). The CDR3 spells CASSPYSGPSTDTQYF. The CDR3 region has the DNA TGCGCCAGCAGCCCCTATAGCGGACCCAGCACAGATACGCAGTATTTT.